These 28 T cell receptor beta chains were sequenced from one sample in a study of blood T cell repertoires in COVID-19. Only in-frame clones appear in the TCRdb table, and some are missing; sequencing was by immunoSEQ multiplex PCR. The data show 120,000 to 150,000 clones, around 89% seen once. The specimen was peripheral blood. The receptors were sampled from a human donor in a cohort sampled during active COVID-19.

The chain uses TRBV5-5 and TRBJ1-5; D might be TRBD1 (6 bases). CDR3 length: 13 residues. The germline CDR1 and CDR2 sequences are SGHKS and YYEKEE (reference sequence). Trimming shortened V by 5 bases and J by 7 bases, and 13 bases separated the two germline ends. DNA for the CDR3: TGTGCCAGCAGTCCACAGGGTTACCAGCCCCAGCATTTT. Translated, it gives CASSPQGYQPQHF. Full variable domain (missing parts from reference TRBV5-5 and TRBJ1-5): DAGVTQSPTHLIKTRGQQVTLRCSPISGHKSVSWYQQVLGQGPQFIFQYYEKEERGRGNFPDRFSARQFPNYSSELNVNALLLGDSALYLCASSPQGYQPQHFGDGTRLSIL.

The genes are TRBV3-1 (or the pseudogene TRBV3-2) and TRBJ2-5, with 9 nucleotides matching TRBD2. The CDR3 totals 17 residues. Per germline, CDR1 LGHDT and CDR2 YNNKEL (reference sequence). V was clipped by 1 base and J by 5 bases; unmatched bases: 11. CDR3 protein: CASSQAAMGLAAETQYF. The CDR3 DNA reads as TGTGCCAGCAGCCAAGCCGCCATGGGACTAGCTGCCGAGACCCAGTACTTC.

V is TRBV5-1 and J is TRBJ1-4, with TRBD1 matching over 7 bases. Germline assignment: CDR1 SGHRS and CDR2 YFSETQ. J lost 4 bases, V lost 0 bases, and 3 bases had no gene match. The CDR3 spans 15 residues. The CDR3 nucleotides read TGCGCCAGCAGCTTGGCGACAGGGAGTAATGAAAAACTGTTTTTT. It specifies CASSLATGSNEKLFF. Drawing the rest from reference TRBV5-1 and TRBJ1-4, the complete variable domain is KAGVTQTPRYLIKTRGQQVTLSCSPISGHRSVSWYQQTPGQGLQFLFEYFSETQRNKGNFPGRFSGRQFSNSRSEMNVSTLELGDSALYLCASSLATGSNEKLFFGSGTQLSVL.

The chain's CDR3 is CAISESQTGVTDTQYF. The CDR3 nucleotides are TGTGCCATCAGTGAGTCCCAGACAGGGGTCACAGATACGCAGTATTTT. The V and J genes are TRBV10-3 and TRBJ2-3; 8 bases align to TRBD1. This CDR3 comprises 16 residues. Germline trimming cut 0 bases from V and 2 bases from J; bases unmatched to any gene: 4. CDR1 is ENHRY, CDR2 SYGVKD, per germline.

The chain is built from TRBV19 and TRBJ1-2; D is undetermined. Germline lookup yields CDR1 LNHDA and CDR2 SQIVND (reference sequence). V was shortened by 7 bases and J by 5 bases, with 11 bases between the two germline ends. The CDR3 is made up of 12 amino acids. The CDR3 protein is CASTLTDYGYTF. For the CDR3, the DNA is TGTGCCAGTACCCTGACTGATTATGGCTACACCTTC.

CDR3 sequence reads: CASGETGIGELFF. The CDR3 DNA is TGTGCCAGCGGGGAGACGGGAATCGGGGAGCTGTTTTTT. The V and J genes are TRBV6-5 and TRBJ2-2, with a tentative D call TRBD2 (5 bases). V was cut by 8 bases and J by 7 bases, with 14 bases left in between. The CDR3 length is 13 residues. From germline, CDR1 is MNHEY and CDR2 SVGAGI.

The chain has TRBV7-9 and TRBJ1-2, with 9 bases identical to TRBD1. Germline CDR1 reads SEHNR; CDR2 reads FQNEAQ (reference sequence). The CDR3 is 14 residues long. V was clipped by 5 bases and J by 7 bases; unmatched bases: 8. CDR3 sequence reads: CASSRTGGTTGYTF. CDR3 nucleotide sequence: TGTGCCAGCAGCCGCACAGGGGGCACTACTGGCTACACCTTC.

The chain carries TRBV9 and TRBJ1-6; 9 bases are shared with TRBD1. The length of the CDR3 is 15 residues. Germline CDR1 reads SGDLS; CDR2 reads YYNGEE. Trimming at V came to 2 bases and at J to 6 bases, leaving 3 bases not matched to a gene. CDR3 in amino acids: CASSVSTGGNSPLHF. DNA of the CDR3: TGTGCCAGCAGCGTGTCGACAGGGGGTAATTCACCCCTCCACTTT.

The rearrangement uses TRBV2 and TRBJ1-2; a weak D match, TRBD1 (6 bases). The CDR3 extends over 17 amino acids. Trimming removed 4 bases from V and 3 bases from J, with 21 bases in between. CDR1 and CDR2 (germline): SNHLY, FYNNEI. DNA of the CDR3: TGTGCCAGCAGTGTCCCCCGGGACAACCCTATAGACTATGGCTACACCTTC. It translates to CASSVPRDNPIDYGYTF. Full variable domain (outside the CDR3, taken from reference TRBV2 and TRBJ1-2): EPEVTQTPSHQVTQMGQEVILRCVPISNHLYFYWYRQILGQKVEFLVSFYNNEISEKSEIFDDQFSVERPDGSNFTLKIRSTKLEDSAMYFCASSVPRDNPIDYGYTFGSGTRLTVV.

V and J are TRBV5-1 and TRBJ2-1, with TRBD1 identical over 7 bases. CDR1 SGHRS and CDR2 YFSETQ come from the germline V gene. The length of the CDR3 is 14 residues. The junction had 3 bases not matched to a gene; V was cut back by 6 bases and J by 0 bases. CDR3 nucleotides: TGCGCCAGCACTCGGGACAGCTCCTACAATGAGCAGTTCTTC. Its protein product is CASTRDSSYNEQFF.

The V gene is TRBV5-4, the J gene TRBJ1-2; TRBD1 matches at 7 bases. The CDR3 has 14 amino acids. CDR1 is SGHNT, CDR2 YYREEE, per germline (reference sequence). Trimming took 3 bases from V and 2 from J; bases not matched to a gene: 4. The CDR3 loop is CASSWGQSNYGYTF. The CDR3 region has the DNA TGTGCCAGCAGCTGGGGACAGAGCAACTATGGCTACACCTTC.

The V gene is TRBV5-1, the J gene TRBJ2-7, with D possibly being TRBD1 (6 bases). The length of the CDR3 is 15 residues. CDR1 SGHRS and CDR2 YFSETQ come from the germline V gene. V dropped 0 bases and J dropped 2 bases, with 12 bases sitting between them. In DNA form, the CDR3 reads TGCGCCAGCAGCTTGGGAGGGACAAATGCCTACGAGCAGTACTTC. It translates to CASSLGGTNAYEQYF.

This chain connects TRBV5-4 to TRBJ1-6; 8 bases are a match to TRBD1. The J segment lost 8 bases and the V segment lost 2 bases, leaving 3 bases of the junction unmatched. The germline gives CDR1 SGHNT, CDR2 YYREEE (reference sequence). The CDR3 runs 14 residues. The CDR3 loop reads CASSFSQGDSPLHF. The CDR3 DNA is TGTGCCAGCAGCTTTTCACAGGGGGATTCACCCCTCCACTTT. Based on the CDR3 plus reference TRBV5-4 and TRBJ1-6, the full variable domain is ETGVTQSPTHLIKTRGQQVTLRCSSQSGHNTVSWYQQALGQGPQFIFQYYREEENGRGNFPPRFSGLQFPNYSSELNVNALELDDSALYLCASSFSQGDSPLHFGNGTRLTVT.

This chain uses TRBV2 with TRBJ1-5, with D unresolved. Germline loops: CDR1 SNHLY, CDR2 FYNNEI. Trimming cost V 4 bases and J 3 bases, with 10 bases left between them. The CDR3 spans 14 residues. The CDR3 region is CASSGGDLNQPQHF. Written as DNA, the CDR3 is TGTGCCAGCAGTGGCGGGGATCTCAATCAGCCCCAGCATTTT.

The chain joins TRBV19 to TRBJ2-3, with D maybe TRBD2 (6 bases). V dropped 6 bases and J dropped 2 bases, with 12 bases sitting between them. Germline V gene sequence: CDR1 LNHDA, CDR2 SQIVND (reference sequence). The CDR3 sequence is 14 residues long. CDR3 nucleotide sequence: TGTGCCAGTAGGGGACTTACAATCACAGATACGCAGTATTTT. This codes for CASRGLTITDTQYF.

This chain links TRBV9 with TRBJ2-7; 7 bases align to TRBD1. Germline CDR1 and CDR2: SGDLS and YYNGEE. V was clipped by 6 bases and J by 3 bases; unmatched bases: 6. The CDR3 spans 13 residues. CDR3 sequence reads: CASTDRAYYEQYF. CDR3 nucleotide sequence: TGTGCCAGCACTGACAGGGCCTACTACGAGCAGTACTTC.

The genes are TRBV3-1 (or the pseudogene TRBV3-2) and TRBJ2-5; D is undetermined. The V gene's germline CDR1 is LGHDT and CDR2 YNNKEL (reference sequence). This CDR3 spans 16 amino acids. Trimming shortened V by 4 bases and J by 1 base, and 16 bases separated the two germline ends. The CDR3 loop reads CASSLLEALRQETQYF. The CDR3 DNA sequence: TGTGCCAGCAGCCTTCTCGAGGCCCTCCGCCAAGAGACCCAGTACTTC.

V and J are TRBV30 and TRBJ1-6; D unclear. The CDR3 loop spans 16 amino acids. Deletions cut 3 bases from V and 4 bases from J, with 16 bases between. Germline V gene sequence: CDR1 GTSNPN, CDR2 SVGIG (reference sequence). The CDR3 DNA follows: TGTGCCTGGAGAAATGGAGTTTACCGGTATAATTCACCCCTCCACTTT. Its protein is CAWRNGVYRYNSPLHF. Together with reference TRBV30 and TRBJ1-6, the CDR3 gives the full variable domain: SQTIHQWPATLVQPVGSPLSLECTVEGTSNPNLYWYRQAAGRGLQLLFYSVGIGQISSEVPQNLSASRPQDRQFILSSKKLLLSDSGFYLCAWRNGVYRYNSPLHFGNGTRLTVT.

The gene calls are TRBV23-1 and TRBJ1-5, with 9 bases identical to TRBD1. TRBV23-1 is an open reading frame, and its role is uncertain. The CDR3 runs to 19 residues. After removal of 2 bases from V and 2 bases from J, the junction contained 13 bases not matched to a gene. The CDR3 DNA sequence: TGCGCCAGCAGTCAACACCTGACAGGGGGGCGGGAAGGCAATCAGCCCCAGCATTTT. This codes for CASSQHLTGGREGNQPQHF.

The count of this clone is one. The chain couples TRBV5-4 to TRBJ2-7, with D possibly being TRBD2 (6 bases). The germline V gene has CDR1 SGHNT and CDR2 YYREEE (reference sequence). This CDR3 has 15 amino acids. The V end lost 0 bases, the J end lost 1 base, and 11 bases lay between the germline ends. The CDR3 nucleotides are TGTGCCAGCAGCTTGGCCATGGGGGGTTCCTACGAGCAGTACTTC. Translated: CASSLAMGGSYEQYF. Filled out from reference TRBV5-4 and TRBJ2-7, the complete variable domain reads ETGVTQSPTHLIKTRGQQVTLRCSSQSGHNTVSWYQQALGQGPQFIFQYYREEENGRGNFPPRFSGLQFPNYSSELNVNALELDDSALYLCASSLAMGGSYEQYFGPGTRLTVT.

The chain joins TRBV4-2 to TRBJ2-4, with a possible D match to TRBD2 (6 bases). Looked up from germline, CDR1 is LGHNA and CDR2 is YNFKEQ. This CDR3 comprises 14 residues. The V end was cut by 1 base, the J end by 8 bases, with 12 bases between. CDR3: CASSQGRGLDIQYF. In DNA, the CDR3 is TGTGCCAGCAGCCAAGGACGGGGACTGGACATTCAGTACTTC.

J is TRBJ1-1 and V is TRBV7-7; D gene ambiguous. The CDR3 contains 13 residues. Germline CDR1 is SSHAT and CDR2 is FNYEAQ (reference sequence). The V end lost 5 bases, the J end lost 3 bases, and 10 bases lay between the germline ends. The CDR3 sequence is CASSPLPDTEAFF. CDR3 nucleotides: TGTGCCAGCAGCCCTCTACCGGACACTGAAGCTTTCTTT.

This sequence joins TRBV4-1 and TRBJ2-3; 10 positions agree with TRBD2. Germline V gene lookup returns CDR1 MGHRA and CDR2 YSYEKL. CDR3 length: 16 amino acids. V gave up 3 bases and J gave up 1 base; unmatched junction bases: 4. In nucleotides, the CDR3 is TGCGCCAGCAGCCATGCCGGACTAGCGGGCACAGATACGCAGTATTTT. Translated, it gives CASSHAGLAGTDTQYF.

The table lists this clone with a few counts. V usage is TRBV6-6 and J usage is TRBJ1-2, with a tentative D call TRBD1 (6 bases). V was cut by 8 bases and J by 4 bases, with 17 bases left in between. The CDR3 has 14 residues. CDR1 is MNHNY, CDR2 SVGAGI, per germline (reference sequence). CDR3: CASQPGGSVYGYTF. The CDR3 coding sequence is TGTGCCAGCCAACCGGGGGGCAGCGTCTATGGCTACACCTTC.

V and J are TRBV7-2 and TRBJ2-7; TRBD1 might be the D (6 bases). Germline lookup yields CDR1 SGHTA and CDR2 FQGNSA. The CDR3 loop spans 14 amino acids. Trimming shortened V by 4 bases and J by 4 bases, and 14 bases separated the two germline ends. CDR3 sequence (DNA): TGTGCCAGCAGCTCACAGGGTGTGCAGTACGAGCAGTACTTC. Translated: CASSSQGVQYEQYF. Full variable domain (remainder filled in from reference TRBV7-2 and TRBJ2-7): GAGVSQSPSNKVTEKGKDVELRCDPISGHTALYWYRQSLGQGLEFLIYFQGNSAPDKSGLPSDRFSAERTGGSVSTLTIQRTQQEDSAVYLCASSSQGVQYEQYFGPGTRLTVT.

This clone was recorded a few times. This CDR3 is CAFFRGFWYSPLHF. CDR3 sequence (DNA): TGTGCCTTTTTCAGGGGATTTTGGTATTCACCCCTCCACTTT. The chain uses TRBV30 and TRBJ1-6; D perhaps matches TRBD1 (6 bases). Looked up from germline, CDR1 is GTSNPN and CDR2 is SVGIG (reference sequence). V dropped 7 bases and J dropped 8 bases, with 18 bases sitting between them. The CDR3 has 14 amino acids.

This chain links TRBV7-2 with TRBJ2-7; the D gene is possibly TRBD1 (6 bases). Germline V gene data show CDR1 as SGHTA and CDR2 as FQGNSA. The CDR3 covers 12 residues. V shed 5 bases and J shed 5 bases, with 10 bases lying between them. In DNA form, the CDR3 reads TGTGCCAGCAGCCTCTGGACAGACGAGCAGTACTTC. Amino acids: CASSLWTDEQYF. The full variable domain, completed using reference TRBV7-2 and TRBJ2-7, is GAGVSQSPSNKVTEKGKDVELRCDPISGHTALYWYRQSLGQGLEFLIYFQGNSAPDKSGLPSDRFSAERTGGSVSTLTIQRTQQEDSAVYLCASSLWTDEQYFGPGTRLTVT.

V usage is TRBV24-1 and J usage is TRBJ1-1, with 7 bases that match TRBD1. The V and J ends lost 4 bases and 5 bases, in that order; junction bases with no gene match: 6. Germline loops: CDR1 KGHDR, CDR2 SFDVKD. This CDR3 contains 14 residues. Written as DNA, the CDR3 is TGTGCCACCAGTGACCCATCGACAGGGACTGAAGCTTTCTTT. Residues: CATSDPSTGTEAFF.